The clone carrying this T cell receptor (beta chain) was counted between two and nine times. The antigen is undetermined. CDR3 length equals 16 residues. Germline trimming cut 5 bases from V and 0 bases from J; bases unmatched to any gene: 5. TCRdb ran MiXCR on the reads and lists one entry per CDR3 protein. The sample lists approximately 110,000 distinct CDR3 sequences; 35% to 50% were seen once. These data originate in a study of T cell repertoires in cytomegalovirus infection. This sequence originates from a human donor in good health (CMV status not recorded). Some clones in this sample may be carry-over from other donors' samples. Sequenced here: CD8+ T cells from cultured PBMCs, sampled from culture after CMV antigen stimulation. The chain is built from TRBV12-3 or TRBV12-4 and TRBJ2-7; 12 nucleotides line up with TRBD2. CDR3 region: CASSPGLAGNSYEQYF. DNA for the CDR3: TGTGCCAGCAGTCCAGGACTAGCGGGGAACTCCTACGAGCAGTACTTC.